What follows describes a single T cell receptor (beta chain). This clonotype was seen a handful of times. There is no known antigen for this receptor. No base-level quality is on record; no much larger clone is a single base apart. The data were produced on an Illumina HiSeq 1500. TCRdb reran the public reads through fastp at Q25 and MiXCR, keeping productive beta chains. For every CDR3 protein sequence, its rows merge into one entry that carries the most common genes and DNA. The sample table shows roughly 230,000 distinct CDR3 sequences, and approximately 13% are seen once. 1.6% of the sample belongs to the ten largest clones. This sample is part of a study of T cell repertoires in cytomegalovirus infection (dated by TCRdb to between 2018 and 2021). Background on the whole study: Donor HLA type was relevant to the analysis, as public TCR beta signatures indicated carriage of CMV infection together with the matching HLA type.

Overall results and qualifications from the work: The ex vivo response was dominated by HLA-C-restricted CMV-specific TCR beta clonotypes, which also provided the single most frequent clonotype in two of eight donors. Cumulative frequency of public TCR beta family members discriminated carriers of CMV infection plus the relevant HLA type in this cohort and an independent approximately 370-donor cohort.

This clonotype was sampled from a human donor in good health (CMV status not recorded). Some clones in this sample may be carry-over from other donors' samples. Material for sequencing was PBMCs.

The CDR3 here reads CASSLSQADEQYF. The bases read TGTGCCAGCAGTTTATCCCAAGCGGACGAGCAGTACTTC. This chain is built from TRBV28 and TRBJ2-7; TRBD2 could be the D gene, as 5 bases match. V gives up 1 base and J gives up 5 bases, and the segment between their germline ends measures 9 bases. The CDR3 measures 13 amino acids from cysteine to phenylalanine. Just CDR3 DNA is preserved here, 39 bases in frame from base 1. The CDR1 and CDR2 encoded by the germline V gene are MDHEN and SYDVKM.